A single sample is the source of the 32 T cell receptor beta chains below, sequenced in a study of glioma-infiltrating T cells. TCR alpha and beta CDR3 regions were amplified from RNA using iRepertoire nested multiplex PCR. MiXCR was run by TCRdb on the multiplex PCR reads, yielding one entry per CDR3 protein. The sample yields under 200,000 distinct CDR3 sequences, more than 35% seen once. The sample taken for sequencing was glioma tissue, nonneoplastic brain tissue, or PBMCs (not recorded which). Source of these receptors: a human donor with low-grade glioma or glioblastoma, undergoing nonglioma brain surgery, or in good health (not recorded which).

This clonotype was detected ten times or more. The V call is TRBV2, the J call TRBJ2-3; the match to TRBD2 covers 13 bases. CDR1 and CDR2 (germline): SNHLY, FYNNEI. CDR3 length: 16 amino acids. The V gene end was trimmed by 5 bases and the J gene end by 6 bases; junction bases not matched to a gene: 8. As DNA, the CDR3 is TGTGCCAGCAGTATACCCGGGACTAGCGGGACGGATACGCAGTATTTT. It codes for CASSIPGTSGTDTQYF.

For this clonotype: A read error may be the cause here, since a much bigger clone is one base away. This chain uses TRBV28 with TRBJ1-5, with D hard to call. This CDR3 spans 13 amino acids. From germline, CDR1 is MDHEN and CDR2 SYDVKM. In nucleotides, the CDR3 is TGTGCCAGCCTAACGGGGAGCAATCAGTCCCAGCATTTT. This codes for CASLTGSNQSQHF.

This chain joins TRBV18 and TRBJ2-3; D unclear. CDR3 length: 14 residues. V lost 4 bases and J lost 0, with 8 bases in between. The germline CDR1 and CDR2 sequences are KGHSH and LQKENI. This CDR3 reads CASSQPSSTDTQYF. As DNA, the CDR3 is TGTGCCAGCTCACAACCGTCTAGCACAGATACGCAGTATTTT.

As for this clonotype: Given a much more abundant clone one base away, this may be a read error. This chain links TRBV20-1 with TRBJ2-1; TRBD1 might be the D (6 bases). Germline V gene sequence: CDR1 DFQATT, CDR2 SNEGSKA (reference sequence). The CDR3 sequence is 14 residues long. Trimming cost V 6 bases and J 6 bases, with 18 bases left between them. The CDR3 DNA sequence: TGCAGTGCCACCGGTGGGGGCACCTGCAATGAGCAGTTCTTC. This translates into CSATGGGTCNEQFF.

The V and J genes are TRBV28 and TRBJ2-5, with 14 bases that match TRBD2. The germline V gene encodes CDR1 MDHEN and CDR2 SYDVKM. Unmatched junction bases numbered 20, after V lost 11 bases and J lost 3 bases. The CDR3 runs to 19 residues. The CDR3 reads CAGHSPGLAGVQRKETQYF. The CDR3 nucleotides read TGTGCCGGCCACTCTCCGGGACTAGCGGGAGTACAACGGAAAGAGACCCAGTACTTC.

This clonotype was counted at least ten times. This chain links TRBV28 with TRBJ2-1; no reliable D call. The CDR3 totals 10 residues. Between the trimmed V and J ends, which lost 8 bases and 5 bases, there was a span of 4 bases. Germline V gene lookup returns CDR1 MDHEN and CDR2 SYDVKM. The CDR3 loop reads CASAHNEQFF. The CDR3 bases are TGTGCCAGCGCTCACAATGAGCAGTTCTTC.

Concerning this clonotype: A read error may be the cause here, since a much bigger clone is one base away. V is TRBV20-1 and J is TRBJ2-1; 13 bases agree with TRBD2. Looked up from germline, CDR1 is DFQATT and CDR2 is SNEGSKA (reference sequence). CDR3 length equals 17 residues. V was clipped by 4 bases and J by 8 bases; unmatched bases: 14. CDR3 sequence: CSANQRTSGSYHDEQFF. DNA for the CDR3: TGCAGTGCTAACCAAAGGACTAGCGGGAGTTACCATGATGAGCAGTTCTTC.

To note about this clonotype: This sequence may be a read error, since a much larger clone differs from it by one base. The chain links TRBV28 to TRBJ2-1; tentatively, D is TRBD2 (6 bases). The V end was cut by 5 bases, the J end by 14 bases, with 25 bases between. CDR3 length: 15 amino acids. The germline gives CDR1 MDHEN, CDR2 SYDVKM. The DNA for the CDR3 is TGTGCCAGCAGTCTAGACCCGGGACTCAGAGGGGAAGAGTTCTTC. It specifies CASSLDPGLRGEEFF.

Worth noting for this clonotype: This may be a read error, as it is one base from a much larger clone. The rearrangement links TRBV28 to TRBJ2-1, with 9 bases matching TRBD2. Trimming removed 11 bases from V and 2 bases from J; junction bases left unmatched: 10. CDR3 size: 15 residues. CDR1 MDHEN and CDR2 SYDVKM come from the germline V gene. The CDR3 protein is CAVSGASGTYNEQFF. CDR3 nucleotides: TGTGCCGTATCCGGGGCTAGCGGGACCTACAATGAGCAGTTCTTC.

Details on this clonotype: Germline and junction disagree at one end, which may indicate a read error. The chain has TRBV5-1 and TRBJ2-7; TRBD2 is a possible D gene (5 bases). The CDR3 sequence is 15 residues long. CDR1 and CDR2 (germline): SGHRS, YFSETQ. The CDR3 loop reads CARSLAEGRYYEQYF. DNA for the CDR3: TGCGCCAGGAGCTTGGCCGAGGGTAGGTACTACGAGCAGTACTTC.

The chain uses TRBV7-9 and TRBJ2-3, with D uncertain. V lost 6 bases to trimming and J lost 2 bases, with 9 bases between them. The CDR3 is 13 amino acids. Germline V gene lookup returns CDR1 SEHNR and CDR2 FQNEAQ (reference sequence). This CDR3 is CASRLFVTDTQYF. DNA for the CDR3: TGTGCCAGCAGATTATTTGTCACAGATACGCAGTATTTT. Variable domain in full (rest from reference TRBV7-9 and TRBJ2-3): DTGVSQNPRHKITKRGQNVTFRCDPISEHNRLYWYRQTLGQGPEFLTYFQNEAQLEKSRLLSDRFSAERPKGSFSTLEIQRTEQGDSAMYLCASRLFVTDTQYFGPGTRLTVL.

As concerns this clonotype: A much more abundant neighbour one base away suggests this may be a read error. J is TRBJ2-1 and V is TRBV27; TRBD2 agrees at 11 bases. The germline V gene has CDR1 MNHEY and CDR2 SMNVEV (reference sequence). J was trimmed by 3 bases and V by 8 bases; bases with no gene match: 9. CDR3 length equals 16 residues. This CDR3 reads CASQLAGVSGYNEQFF. CDR3 nucleotide sequence: TGTGCCAGCCAACTAGCGGGAGTATCGGGCTACAATGAGCAGTTCTTC.

At least ten counts were recorded for this clonotype. This chain links TRBV7-9 with TRBJ2-1; TRBD2 aligns across 13 bases. The CDR3 totals 14 residues. From germline, CDR1 is SEHNR and CDR2 FQNEAQ (reference sequence). Losses at the gene ends were 2 bases for V and 8 bases for J; bases not matched to a gene: 0. Written as DNA, the CDR3 is TGTGCCAGCAGCTTAACTAGCGGGAGGGATGAGCAGTTCTTC. Translating gives CASSLTSGRDEQFF.

This clonotype has ten or more counts. This rearrangement joins TRBV7-2 to TRBJ1-2, with D tentatively TRBD1 (5 bases). CDR1 is SGHTA, CDR2 FQGNSA, per germline. This CDR3 is built from 14 residues. V dropped 1 base and J dropped 3 bases, with 9 bases sitting between them. DNA for the CDR3: TGTGCCAGCAGCTTAGTCCAGGGCGACTATGGCTACACCTTC. Protein sequence: CASSLVQGDYGYTF.

About this clonotype: This sequence may be a read error, since a much larger clone differs from it by one base. The chain joins TRBV7-8 to TRBJ2-1; 7 bases are a match to TRBD1. V gave up 3 bases and J gave up 7 bases; unmatched junction bases: 3. Germline V gene sequence: CDR1 SGHVS, CDR2 FQNEAQ. The CDR3 is made up of 13 amino acids. CDR3 loop: CASSLTQGNEQFF. Here the CDR3 DNA reads TGTGCCAGCAGCTTGACACAGGGGAATGAGCAGTTCTTC.

The V call is TRBV20-1, the J call TRBJ1-6, with TRBD1 matching 7 bases. This CDR3 spans 14 amino acids. The V segment lost 6 bases and the J segment 7 bases; nucleotides outside the gene matches: 9. Germline V gene lookup returns CDR1 DFQATT and CDR2 SNEGSKA (reference sequence). As DNA, the CDR3 is TGCAGTGCCCGGGACAGCTCTTCCAATTCACCCCTCCACTTT. Translation: CSARDSSSNSPLHF.

This clonotype was observed many times. CDR3 sequence: CSASSPYGQTYEQYF. Written as DNA, the CDR3 is TGCAGTGCTAGCAGTCCCTACGGCCAGACATACGAGCAGTACTTC. This sequence joins TRBV20-1 and TRBJ2-7; D is undetermined. CDR1 is DFQATT, CDR2 SNEGSKA, per germline (reference sequence). V dropped 3 bases and J dropped 4 bases, with 19 bases sitting between them. The CDR3 covers 15 residues.

This clonotype was seen ten or more times. V gene TRBV6-1 combines with J gene TRBJ2-1; a weak D match, TRBD1 (5 bases). Germline-derived CDR1 and CDR2 are MNHNS and SASEGT. This CDR3 has 12 residues. V was pared by 8 bases and J by 7 bases, with 12 bases between. CDR3 region: CASGASRNEQFF. For the CDR3, the DNA is TGTGCCAGCGGGGCCTCTAGGAATGAGCAGTTCTTC.

In the case of this clonotype: A much larger clone differs from this one at a single base, so this may be a read error. The chain is built from TRBV11-2 and TRBJ2-7; D ambiguous. The CDR3 loop spans 14 amino acids. Germline assignment: CDR1 SGHAT and CDR2 FQNNGV. The CDR3 protein is CAISLNRASYEQYF. The CDR3 region has the DNA TGTGCCATCAGCTTAAACAGAGCCTCCTACGAGCAGTACTTC.

A note on this clonotype: A much larger clone is a single base away; this may be a read error. The CDR3 nucleotides read TGCAGTGCTAAATGGGGAGAGACCCAGTACTTC. This translates into CSAKWGETQYF. The gene calls are TRBV20-1 and TRBJ2-5; D is unresolved. Germline values: CDR1 DFQATT, CDR2 SNEGSKA (reference sequence). The CDR3 totals 11 residues. V was pared by 4 bases and J by 4 bases, with 7 bases between.

The gene calls are TRBV28 and TRBJ2-7; 9 positions agree with TRBD2. CDR3 size: 16 residues. V lost 6 bases, J lost 3 bases, and 12 bases stayed unmatched. Germline CDR1 and CDR2: MDHEN and SYDVKM. CDR3 DNA sequence: TGTGCCAGCAGCCGATCCGCAAGACTAGCGGTCTACGAGCAGTACTTC. Translation gives CASSRSARLAVYEQYF.

Ten or more counts support this clonotype. The chain joins TRBV7-9 to TRBJ2-1; 10 nucleotides match TRBD2. The V gene's germline CDR1 is SEHNR and CDR2 FQNEAQ (reference sequence). Trimming took 3 bases from V and 9 from J; bases not matched to a gene: 8. CDR3 length: 15 amino acids. CDR3 in amino acids: CASSFLAGGIGEQFF. The CDR3 region has the DNA TGTGCCAGCAGCTTTTTAGCGGGAGGAATCGGTGAGCAGTTCTTC.

Comments on this clonotype: One base away lies a much larger clone, so this may be a sequencing read error. The genes are TRBV20-1 and TRBJ1-5, with no clear D. This CDR3 has 11 amino acids. V lost 8 bases and J 7 bases, leaving 12 bases between the germline ends. Germline values: CDR1 DFQATT, CDR2 SNEGSKA (reference sequence). CDR3 in amino acids: CSTPGSQPQHF. CDR3 sequence (DNA): TGCAGTACTCCAGGTTCCCAGCCCCAGCATTTT.

This clonotype was seen at least ten times. The chain is built from TRBV11-2 and TRBJ2-7; 10 bases match TRBD2. This CDR3 is built from 15 residues. Germline assignment: CDR1 SGHAT and CDR2 FQNNGV. V lost 1 base, J lost 5 bases, and 5 bases stayed unmatched. CDR3 region: CASSLATSGMDEQYF. As DNA, the CDR3 is TGTGCCAGCAGCTTAGCCACTAGCGGGATGGACGAGCAGTACTTC.

This clonotype was seen only a few times. Since a much larger clone is just one base distant, this may be a read error. This rearrangement joins TRBV20-1 to TRBJ1-2; no clear D gene. Trimming pared 6 bases from V and 9 bases from J, leaving 23 bases between. In germline, CDR1 is DFQATT, CDR2 SNEGSKA (reference sequence). This CDR3 has 14 residues. The CDR3 loop reads CSALAEVGRSCYTF. In DNA form, the CDR3 reads TGCAGTGCCCTGGCGGAGGTGGGAAGGTCGTGCTACACCTTC.

As to this clonotype: This may be a read error: a much more frequent sequence differs by one nucleotide. The gene calls are TRBV28 and TRBJ1-5, with D perhaps TRBD1 (6 bases). This CDR3 is built from 14 residues. Trimming removed 3 bases from V and 8 bases from J, with 14 bases in between. In germline, CDR1 is MDHEN, CDR2 SYDVKM. Here the CDR3 reads CASSFNGGGKPQHF. CDR3 sequence (DNA): TGTGCCAGCAGTTTTAATGGGGGCGGCAAGCCCCAGCATTTT. Looking up the rest from reference TRBV28 and TRBJ1-5 gives the full variable domain: DVKVTQSSRYLVKRTGEKVFLECVQDMDHENMFWYRQDPGLGLRLIYFSYDVKMKEKGDIPEGYSVSREKKERFSLILESASTNQTSMYLCASSFNGGGKPQHFGDGTRLSIL.

CDR3 in amino acids: CATSDSGTGQTQYF. In DNA, the CDR3 is TGTGCCACCAGTGACTCCGGGACAGGGCAGACCCAGTACTTC. This chain joins TRBV24-1 and TRBJ2-5, with 9 bases that match TRBD1. V shed 4 bases, J shed 6 bases, and the junction held 5 bases outside the gene matches. Germline V gives CDR1 KGHDR, CDR2 SFDVKD. This CDR3 spans 14 amino acids.

The chain is built from TRBV3-1 and TRBJ2-3; 7 positions match TRBD2. The germline V gene encodes CDR1 LGHDT and CDR2 YNNKEL (reference sequence). CDR3 size: 17 residues. Trimming removed 3 bases from V and 0 bases from J; junction bases left unmatched: 9. The chain's CDR3 is CASSHGSGAPSTDTQYF. The CDR3 nucleotides read TGTGCCAGCAGCCATGGCAGCGGGGCCCCTAGCACAGATACGCAGTATTTT.

This chain uses TRBV5-1 with TRBJ2-7, with D possibly being TRBD1 (6 bases). Germline lookup yields CDR1 SGHRS and CDR2 YFSETQ. The CDR3 has 15 amino acids. Between the trimmed V and J ends, which lost 0 bases and 7 bases, there was a span of 17 bases. The CDR3 is CASSLEGGFGGEQYF. CDR3 coding DNA: TGCGCCAGCAGCTTGGAAGGGGGTTTTGGGGGAGAGCAGTACTTC. The full variable domain, in which reference TRBV5-1 and TRBJ2-7 provide the parts outside the CDR3, is KAGVTQTPRYLIKTRGQQVTLSCSPISGHRSVSWYQQTPGQGLQFLFEYFSETQRNKGNFPGRFSGRQFSNSRSEMNVSTLELGDSALYLCASSLEGGFGGEQYFGPGTRLTVT.

This clonotype has a handful of counts. J is TRBJ2-3 and V is TRBV18, with D unclear. This CDR3 has 15 residues. Germline CDR1 KGHSH, CDR2 LQKENI. V was shortened by 2 bases and J by 0 bases, with 9 bases between the two germline ends. CDR3 bases: TGTGCCAGCTCACCAGGGCAGGCGAGCACAGATACGCAGTATTTT. Its protein is CASSPGQASTDTQYF.

This rearrangement joins TRBV12-3 or TRBV12-4 to TRBJ2-5; the D gene is possibly TRBD2 (7 bases). Trimming removed 7 bases from V and 5 bases from J, with 17 bases in between. The CDR3 totals 14 residues. The CDR3 nucleotides are TGTGCCAGCAACGTAGGGGGAGGGAGTGAGACCCAGTACTTC. Residues: CASNVGGGSETQYF.

The chain recombines TRBV18 with TRBJ2-3, with no clear D. CDR3 length equals 15 residues. Germline-derived CDR1 and CDR2 are KGHSH and LQKENI. V was trimmed by 4 bases and J by 6 bases, leaving 17 bases between them. The CDR3 sequence: CASSRLYQRPDTQYF. In nucleotides, the CDR3 is TGTGCCAGCTCACGATTGTACCAGCGTCCGGATACGCAGTATTTT.